Listed here is a single T cell receptor beta chain. CDR3 length equals 14 residues. The germline CDR1 and CDR2 sequences are SNHLY and FYNNEI. Deletions cut 5 bases from V and 1 base from J, with 11 bases between. The entry originates in a study of blood T cell repertoires in COVID-19. Whole-study context: Acute and convalescent COVID-19 samples came from the United States, Italy and Spain.

Only in-frame clones appear in the TCRdb table, and some are missing; sequencing was by immunoSEQ multiplex PCR. The sample yields roughly 300,000 clones, around 87% seen once. This TCR was recovered from a woman in her forties or fifties who had recovered from COVID-19. Sample: peripheral blood. The genes are TRBV2 and TRBJ1-1; TRBD1 is a possible D gene (5 bases). The CDR3 region is CASSRLTGNTEAFF. The CDR3, as DNA: TGTGCCAGCAGTAGGTTAACAGGGAACACTGAAGCTTTCTTT.